This paragraph covers one T cell receptor (beta chain) sequence. Its specificity is unknown. This table comes from immunoSEQ multiplex PCR, and its TCRdb copy is limited to in-frame clones, with some not included. Of about 91,000 clones detected, roughly 93% appear once; the ten largest clones hold 5.5% to 7.5%. The data belong to a study of siplizumab effects on memory and regulatory T cells. Findings and limits, study-wide: Alloreactive clones mapping to unstimulated subsets formed only a minor fraction. Mappable CD4+ clones that were alloreactive averaged around 70% Treg-derived with siplizumab versus around 25% in controls. Both greater diversity than memory cells and a major contribution to the alloresponse seemed to characterize naive T cells.

Trimming removed 2 bases from V and 8 bases from J; junction bases left unmatched: 8. CDR1 and CDR2 from the germline V gene are MNHEY and SVGAGI. The CDR3 is 14 amino acids. The receptor was isolated from a human donor in good health. This chain uses TRBV6-5 with TRBJ1-2; 7 bases match TRBD1. The material sequenced was CD8+ T cells sorted from blood. CDR3 in amino acids: CASSYQTGMRGYTF. The CDR3 nucleotides read TGTGCCAGCAGTTACCAGACAGGGATGAGGGGCTACACCTTC.